Following are 14 T cell receptor beta chains from one sample sequenced in a study of cytomegalovirus exposure and HLA in healthy donors. Primers included in the PCR were 60 Vbeta and 13 Jbeta primers. Assay: immunoSEQ multiplex PCR; the TCRdb copy retains only in-frame clones and omits some. The table includes approximately 110,000 clones, about 16% detected once. Sequencing was done on a sample of PBMCs. The receptor source for this set is a woman under 30 in good health and CMV-seronegative.

The chain links TRBV7-2 to TRBJ2-4; possible D gene TRBD1, 5 bases. Trimming took 4 bases from V and 6 from J, leaving 10 bases between them. This CDR3 has 13 residues. Germline V gene sequence: CDR1 SGHTA, CDR2 FQGNSA. The CDR3 coding sequence is TGTGCCAGCAGCTCAGGGTTCGGAAACATTCAGTACTTC. This translates into CASSSGFGNIQYF.

This chain joins TRBV29-1 and TRBJ1-4; D is unresolved. Trimming stripped 2 bases from V and 0 bases from J, with 13 bases between. The CDR3 totals 16 residues. Germline CDR1 and CDR2: SQVTM and ANQGSEA. CDR3 sequence (DNA): TGCAGCGTTGAACCCCCTTCACGAGCAACTAATGAAAAACTGTTTTTT. Its translation is CSVEPPSRATNEKLFF. The entire variable domain, with the rest obtained from reference TRBV29-1 and TRBJ1-4, is as follows: SAVISQKPSRDICQRGTSLTIQCQVDSQVTMMFWYRQQPGQSLTLIATANQGSEATYESGFVIDKFPISRPNLTFSTLTVSNMSPEDSSIYLCSVEPPSRATNEKLFFGSGTQLSVL.

V is TRBV5-1 and J is TRBJ2-5; 11 positions agree with TRBD1. Germline values: CDR1 SGHRS, CDR2 YFSETQ. The CDR3 is 15 residues long. Trimming took 4 bases from V and 3 from J; bases not matched to a gene: 5. The CDR3 sequence: CASSGRDRGEETQYF. For the CDR3, the DNA is TGCGCCAGCAGCGGCCGGGACAGGGGGGAAGAGACCCAGTACTTC.

This clone was observed many times. The chain has TRBV9 and TRBJ2-3; 9 nucleotides agree with TRBD2. This CDR3 is 15 amino acids long. Germline CDR1 and CDR2: SGDLS and YYNGEE. The J segment lost 6 bases and the V segment lost 0 bases, leaving 5 bases of the junction unmatched. The CDR3 DNA reads as TGTGCCAGCAGCGTAGCGGGGACTAGCCGGGATACGCAGTATTTT. It yields the protein CASSVAGTSRDTQYF. Combining the CDR3 with reference TRBV9 and TRBJ2-3 gives the whole variable domain DSGVTQTPKHLITATGQRVTLRCSPRSGDLSVYWYQQSLDQGLQFLIQYYNGEERAKGNILERFSAQQFPDLHSELNLSSLELGDSALYFCASSVAGTSRDTQYFGPGTRLTVL.

This clone has only a few counts. This chain connects TRBV7-3 to TRBJ2-1, with TRBD2 identical over 7 bases. Germline CDR1 SGHTA, CDR2 FQGTGA. The CDR3 has 15 amino acids. V lost 5 bases and J lost 7; bases outside the gene matches: 11. CDR3: CASSPLAGVMNEQFF. The CDR3 DNA reads TGTGCCAGCAGCCCATTGGCGGGGGTTATGAATGAGCAGTTCTTC.

The V call is TRBV5-4, the J call TRBJ1-1, with D uncertain. Germline CDR1 is SGHNT and CDR2 is YYREEE (reference sequence). With 4 bases removed from V and 4 bases from J, the gap between germline ends came to 14 bases. This CDR3 contains 14 residues. The CDR3 loop reads CASSSWSDGTEAFF. DNA for the CDR3: TGTGCCAGCAGCAGCTGGAGTGATGGCACTGAAGCTTTCTTT.

This chain joins TRBV30 and TRBJ1-2; 10 nucleotides line up with TRBD1. Germline V CDR1 and CDR2: GTSNPN, SVGIG (reference sequence). CDR3 length: 14 residues. Unmatched junction bases numbered 5, after V lost 3 bases and J lost 4 bases. CDR3 sequence (DNA): TGTGCCTGGAGCACGGGGGACAGGGGCTATGGCTACACCTTC. It codes for CAWSTGDRGYGYTF.

This chain uses TRBV5-1 with TRBJ2-7; no clear D. Germline CDR1 is SGHRS and CDR2 is YFSETQ. Deletions cut 0 bases from V and 2 bases from J, with 6 bases between. CDR3 size: 13 residues. This chain's CDR3 is CASSLDIPYEQYF. The CDR3 DNA reads TGCGCCAGCAGCTTGGACATACCCTACGAGCAGTACTTC.

This clone was seen more than once but under ten times. This rearrangement joins TRBV27 to TRBJ1-6; 10 bases are a match to TRBD1. The V segment lost 6 bases and the J segment 6 bases; nucleotides outside the gene matches: 2. From germline, CDR1 is MNHEY and CDR2 SMNVEV (reference sequence). The CDR3 extends over 14 amino acids. The CDR3 coding sequence is TGTGCCAGCAGGCGACAGGGGGCTAATTCACCCCTCCACTTT. Its protein product is CASRRQGANSPLHF.

This clone was detected only a few times. V and J are TRBV28 and TRBJ1-2, with a weak D call TRBD1 (5 bases). Germline assignment: CDR1 MDHEN and CDR2 SYDVKM. Trimming removed 6 bases at V and 4 bases at J, with 12 bases between. The CDR3 consists of 13 residues. The CDR3 region is CASSLGTVYGYTF. For the CDR3, the DNA is TGTGCCAGCAGCCTGGGGACTGTCTATGGCTACACCTTC.

The J gene is TRBJ1-5, the V gene TRBV19; 7 positions match TRBD1. CDR1 is LNHDA, CDR2 SQIVND, per germline (reference sequence). The CDR3 has 15 residues. The V gene end was trimmed by 1 base and the J gene end by 4 bases; junction bases not matched to a gene: 4. CDR3 nucleotides: TGTGCCAGTAGTATAGCTCCAGGGGGGAATCAGCCCCAGCATTTT. Encoded protein: CASSIAPGGNQPQHF.

There are a few counts of this clone. This sequence joins TRBV28 and TRBJ2-5, with D possibly TRBD2 on 5 matching bases. Germline assignment: CDR1 MDHEN and CDR2 SYDVKM. The length of the CDR3 is 15 residues. V was cut by 7 bases and J by 5 bases, with 20 bases left in between. The CDR3 here is CASTLLGSSGETQYF. The DNA of the CDR3 is TGTGCCAGCACCCTATTGGGCAGTTCGGGGGAGACCCAGTACTTC.

This clone was detected a few times. This rearrangement joins TRBV6-1 to TRBJ2-7; 9 bases are a match to TRBD1. The CDR3 totals 14 residues. Trimming removed 11 bases from V and 5 bases from J; junction bases left unmatched: 13. Germline-derived CDR1 and CDR2 are MNHNS and SASEGT. The CDR3 sequence: CAGQEGQGTDEQYF. The CDR3 region has the DNA TGTGCCGGACAGGAAGGACAGGGGACCGACGAGCAGTACTTC.

The gene calls are TRBV15 and TRBJ1-3; weak D call: TRBD1 (5 bases). Trimming removed 0 bases at V and 0 bases at J, with 12 bases between. Germline-derived CDR1 and CDR2 are LNHNV and YYDKDF (reference sequence). The CDR3 covers 17 residues. CDR3: CATSREVQASSGNTIYF. The DNA for the CDR3 is TGTGCCACCAGCAGAGAGGTACAGGCAAGCTCTGGAAACACCATATATTTT.